A single sample is the source of the 10 T cell receptor beta chains below, sequenced in a study of CD8 T cells in Susac syndrome. Reverse transcription used about 0.45 to 1 ug RNA and random hexamers. TCRdb reanalysed the immunoSEQ multiplex PCR reads using MiXCR and keeps one entry per CDR3 protein. The table lists 110,000 or so distinct CDR3 sequences, 94% of them singletons. Sequenced: CD4+ T cells from PBMCs. The source is a human donor in good health.

This chain joins TRBV5-6 and TRBJ2-5; no clear D gene. The CDR3 sequence is 14 residues long. Trimming stripped 0 bases from V and 5 bases from J, with 11 bases between. CDR1 and CDR2 from the germline V gene are SGHDT and YYEEEE. CDR3 sequence: CASSLAVVRETQYF. The CDR3 nucleotides are TGTGCCAGCAGCTTGGCCGTAGTCCGGGAGACCCAGTACTTC.

The rearrangement links TRBV27 to TRBJ1-5; a weak D match, TRBD1 (6 bases). V gave up 5 bases and J gave up 9 bases, with 14 bases separating them. CDR1 and CDR2 (germline): MNHEY, SMNVEV (reference sequence). The CDR3 length is 13 residues. This chain's CDR3 is CASSGGAGRPQHF. For the CDR3, the DNA is TGTGCCAGCAGTGGGGGGGCCGGGCGGCCCCAGCATTTT.

This chain connects TRBV12-3 or TRBV12-4 to TRBJ2-5; 9 bases fit TRBD1. This CDR3 region has 13 residues. Trimming at V came to 6 bases and at J to 5 bases, leaving 4 bases not matched to a gene. Written as DNA, the CDR3 is TGTGCCAGCAGAGTGACAGGGGGGGAGACCCAGTACTTC. Residues: CASRVTGGETQYF.

In its sample, this clonotype was seen once. This sequence joins TRBV5-1 and TRBJ2-5; D gene unclear. The CDR3 contains 13 residues. Trimming cost V 0 bases and J 5 bases, with 8 bases left between them. CDR1 is SGHRS, CDR2 YFSETQ, per germline. DNA of the CDR3: TGCGCCAGCAGCTTGGAAATTGGGGAGACCCAGTACTTC. Encoded protein: CASSLEIGETQYF.

CDR3 bases: TGCAGCGCACTCCCTCGTGGCGTAACTAATGAAAAACTGTTTTTT. Its protein is CSALPRGVTNEKLFF. This chain joins TRBV29-1 and TRBJ1-4; no firm D call. V was clipped by 7 bases and J by 1 base, with 16 bases between them. CDR3 length: 15 residues. Per germline, CDR1 SQVTM and CDR2 ANQGSEA.

The chain employs TRBV7-9 and TRBJ2-5; D possibly corresponds to TRBD2 (5 bases). V shed 4 bases and J shed 5 bases, with 20 bases lying between them. Germline CDR1 SEHNR, CDR2 FQNEAQ (reference sequence). The CDR3 has 16 residues. This chain's CDR3 is CASSSSGLARLETQYF. Here the CDR3 DNA reads TGTGCCAGCAGCTCTTCGGGTCTAGCCCGATTGGAGACCCAGTACTTC. The full variable domain, in which reference TRBV7-9 and TRBJ2-5 provide the parts outside the CDR3, is DTGVSQNPRHKITKRGQNVTFRCDPISEHNRLYWYRQTLGQGPEFLTYFQNEAQLEKSRLLSDRFSAERPKGSFSTLEIQRTEQGDSAMYLCASSSSGLARLETQYFGPGTRLLVL.

The rearrangement links TRBV3-1 to TRBJ2-1; 7 nucleotides line up with TRBD2. Trimming removed 1 base from V and 4 bases from J; junction bases left unmatched: 13. Germline V gene lookup returns CDR1 LGHDT and CDR2 YNNKEL (reference sequence). This CDR3 comprises 18 residues. CDR3 sequence: CASSQVWSGAQIYNEQFF. CDR3 in DNA: TGTGCCAGCAGCCAAGTATGGAGCGGGGCACAAATTTACAATGAGCAGTTCTTC.

The chain carries TRBV27 and TRBJ2-5; D call uncertain. The CDR3 sequence is 13 residues long. Germline V gene data show CDR1 as MNHEY and CDR2 as SMNVEV (reference sequence). V lost 3 bases to trimming and J lost 1 base, with 6 bases between them. The CDR3 loop is CASSFRLQETQYF. The DNA of the CDR3 is TGTGCCAGCAGTTTCAGGCTCCAAGAGACCCAGTACTTC.

V usage is TRBV11-2 and J usage is TRBJ2-5; D remains unclear. The CDR3 runs to 12 residues. Looked up from germline, CDR1 is SGHAT and CDR2 is FQNNGV. The V and J ends lost 6 bases and 4 bases respectively, with 9 bases between them. In nucleotides, the CDR3 is TGTGCCAGCAGTAATTTGGGAGAGACCCAGTACTTC. Its translation: CASSNLGETQYF.

The chain joins TRBV19 to TRBJ2-5; 11 bases are a match to TRBD1. V lost 7 bases to trimming and J lost 7 bases; unmatched junction nucleotides: 11. The CDR3 loop spans 15 amino acids. Germline V lookup: CDR1 LNHDA, CDR2 SQIVND (reference sequence). The DNA for the CDR3 is TGTGCCAGTACCTCCGGGACAGGGGGATCCGGGACCCAGTACTTC. The encoded protein is CASTSGTGGSGTQYF.